Below, one TCR beta chain is given with its context. The data belong to a study of blood T cell repertoires in COVID-19. On the study more broadly: Samples came from the United States, Italy and Spain, spanning acute and convalescent COVID-19.

The CDR3 consists of 14 residues. Per germline, CDR1 MNHEY and CDR2 SMNVEV (reference sequence). With 3 bases clipped from V and 1 base from J, the junction kept 2 bases outside the gene matches. Original processing methods: From reference gene primer amplification, estimates of nucleated cell counts were derived. Only in-frame clones appear in the TCRdb table, and some are missing; sequencing was by immunoSEQ multiplex PCR. V, J and clone size derive from that table, while D and trimming were established from the DNA sequence. The data show around 260,000 clones, roughly nine tenths seen once. The chain is built from TRBV27 and TRBJ1-1, with TRBD1 matching over 7 bases. Specimen: peripheral blood. This TCR derives from a woman in her forties who had recovered from COVID-19. The CDR3: CASSFGQENTEAFF. The CDR3 coding sequence is TGTGCCAGCAGTTTTGGACAGGAGAACACTGAAGCTTTCTTT.